This entry describes one T cell receptor (beta chain). Measured with immunoSEQ multiplex PCR; TCRdb has only the in-frame clones, and not every one. Of about 200,000 clones in the sample, 70% to 90% are singletons; the top ten hold approximately 11%. The sample comes from a study of blood T cell repertoires in COVID-19. Study-level background: Sites in the United States, Italy and Spain provided acute and convalescent COVID-19 samples.

In germline, CDR1 is LNHDA, CDR2 SQIVND (reference sequence). Trimming cost V 0 bases and J 6 bases, with 12 bases left between them. The CDR3 length is 15 residues. This receptor was obtained from a human donor with active or convalescent COVID-19. The donor label of this sample is uncertain. This chain uses TRBV19 with TRBJ1-5; D possibly corresponds to TRBD1 (6 bases). Input material: peripheral blood. In DNA, the CDR3 is TGTGCCAGTAGTATAGATTCGAAACAGGGTCAGCCCCAGCATTTT. Translated, it gives CASSIDSKQGQPQHF.